The 3 T cell receptor beta chains given below trace back to one sample, sequenced in a study of T-cell reconstitution after alpha-beta-depleted transplantation in children. For TCRbeta, the library was prepared with unique molecular identifiers. MiXCR was run by TCRdb on the PCR reads, yielding one entry per CDR3 protein. There are a few hundred thousand distinct CDR3 sequences in the sample; under 14% occur only once, and about a quarter lies in the top ten. The sample in question was peripheral blood, obtained 180 days after TCRalphabeta/CD19-depleted stem cell transplant. The receptors stem from a male patient between 2 and 10 years old who had a stem cell transplant for chronic granulomatous disease, so the T cells may come from the graft donor.

This clonotype showed up many times. The chain is built from TRBV18 and TRBJ2-2; no reliable D call. The CDR3 consists of 15 residues. Germline V gives CDR1 KGHSH, CDR2 LQKENI. V dropped 2 bases and J dropped 7 bases, with 14 bases sitting between them. Here the CDR3 DNA reads TGTGCCAGCTCACCATCATCGACTGGCGGCGGGGAGCTGTTTTTT. Its protein product is CASSPSSTGGGELFF.

This clonotype was picked up many times. This chain connects TRBV7-9 to TRBJ1-3; D is unclear. CDR3 length: 13 amino acids. CDR1 is SEHNR, CDR2 FQNEAQ, per germline (reference sequence). V gave up 3 bases and J gave up 4 bases, with 7 bases separating them. CDR3 in DNA: TGTGCCAGCAGCTTTACCAAAGGAAACACCATATATTTT. Its protein is CASSFTKGNTIYF.

There are many counts of this clonotype. The V call is TRBV10-3, the J call TRBJ2-7; D unresolved. This CDR3 comprises 13 residues. Germline V gene sequence: CDR1 ENHRY, CDR2 SYGVKD. Trimming took off 3 bases at V and 2 bases at J, with 8 bases between the two ends. The CDR3 DNA is TGTGCCATCAGTGACGGGTCCCCCTACGAGCAGTACTTC. This encodes CAISDGSPYEQYF.